This T cell receptor beta chain was recorded in a study of blood T cell repertoires in COVID-19. About the study: Acute-phase and convalescent COVID-19 samples originated in the United States, Italy and Spain. PBMCs, B-cell-depleted T cells, or T cells provided the cDNA or gDNA that made up the material.

Under the authors' procedure: Estimation of nucleated cell counts relied on the amplification of reference gene primers. Clones were sequenced by immunoSEQ multiplex PCR, and TCRdb holds only the in-frame ones, with some missing. The V and J calls and clone size come from that table; D and trimming were worked out from the DNA. Of a few hundred thousand clones listed, around four fifths are singletons. This receptor was taken from a woman aged 45-65 years with acute or convalescent COVID-19. Specimen: peripheral blood.

The CDR3 DNA reads as TGTGCCAGCAGCTTAGGCGGGCATACAGATACGCAGTATTTT. It encodes CASSLGGHTDTQYF. This chain links TRBV5-6 with TRBJ2-3, with D possibly being TRBD2 (5 bases). V gave up 2 bases and J gave up 3 bases, with 10 bases separating them. Germline V gives CDR1 SGHDT, CDR2 YYEEEE. The CDR3 sequence is 14 residues long.